The entry below describes one T cell receptor beta chain. CDR3 length equals 14 residues. Germline V gives CDR1 SGDLS, CDR2 YYNGEE. Trimming pared 0 bases from V and 7 bases from J, leaving 13 bases between. The sample comes from a study of blood T cell repertoires in COVID-19. Study-level background: Material from acute and convalescent COVID-19 was sourced from the United States, Italy and Spain. PBMCs, B-cell-depleted T cells, or T cells were the source of the cDNA or gDNA that made up the material.

Methods used by the authors: The assay estimated nucleated cells by amplifying reference gene primers. Sequencing was performed with immunoSEQ multiplex PCR; in TCRdb, only in-frame clones are kept and a portion is missing. Clone size and V and J calls were adopted from that table, with D and trimming inferred from the DNA. The data show roughly 200,000 clones, with roughly 80% seen just once and 6% to 9.5% held by the top ten. The sequence came from a woman older than 75 with acute or convalescent COVID-19. Sequenced input: peripheral blood. The J gene is TRBJ2-5, the V gene TRBV9, with D possibly TRBD2 on 5 matching bases. CDR3 DNA: TGTGCCAGCAGCGTAGTGGGGAGTCAGGCGACCCAGTACTTC. The encoded protein is CASSVVGSQATQYF.